This T cell receptor (beta chain) was retrieved from a study of shared clonotypes between healthy human individuals. The method was immunoSEQ multiplex PCR; TCRdb's version includes in-frame clones alone and lacks a portion of them. Of about 470,000 clones detected, about four fifths appear once; the ten largest clones hold roughly 13%. The V gene lost 8 bases and the J gene lost 3 bases, with 17 bases spanning the gap. CDR3 length: 14 amino acids. Germline V gene lookup returns CDR1 MDHEN and CDR2 SYDVKM. Sequences were obtained from PBMCs. The receptor was isolated from a woman aged 40 to 50 in good health. Some clones in this sample may be carry-over from other donors' samples. This chain connects TRBV28 to TRBJ2-7; D gene unclear. The CDR3 DNA reads as TGTGCCAGCTCAACCCCTGGGGTGCACTACGAGCAGTACTTC. Protein: CASSTPGVHYEQYF.